This T cell receptor beta chain was sequenced in a study of identical twins. Study-level findings and limits: Where out-of-frame alpha sequences were twin-shared, they showed excess low generation probability. Cord blood beta clonotypes present at high abundance carried fewer insertions; no such pattern appeared in memory repertoires.

Comments on this clonotype: Its antigen remains unknown.

Only healthy Caucasians were included as donors. This CDR3 has 15 amino acids. The J segment lost 7 bases and the V segment lost 0 bases, leaving 5 bases of the junction unmatched. Germline assignment: CDR1 LGHNA and CDR2 YSLEER. MiXCR was run by TCRdb on the 5' RACE reads, yielding one entry per CDR3 protein. The sample records hundreds of thousands of distinct CDR3 sequences, around 8% being singletons. These data were also reused for a study on yellow fever vaccine responses in identical twins.

The origin of this receptor is a woman aged 18-29 years in good health. The sequenced material came from memory (CD45RO+) T cells sorted from blood. The chain employs TRBV4-3 and TRBJ1-5, with TRBD1 matching over 8 bases. The chain's CDR3 is CASSQDRGLGQPQHF. The CDR3 DNA reads TGCGCCAGCAGCCAAGACAGGGGGCTTGGACAGCCCCAGCATTTT.